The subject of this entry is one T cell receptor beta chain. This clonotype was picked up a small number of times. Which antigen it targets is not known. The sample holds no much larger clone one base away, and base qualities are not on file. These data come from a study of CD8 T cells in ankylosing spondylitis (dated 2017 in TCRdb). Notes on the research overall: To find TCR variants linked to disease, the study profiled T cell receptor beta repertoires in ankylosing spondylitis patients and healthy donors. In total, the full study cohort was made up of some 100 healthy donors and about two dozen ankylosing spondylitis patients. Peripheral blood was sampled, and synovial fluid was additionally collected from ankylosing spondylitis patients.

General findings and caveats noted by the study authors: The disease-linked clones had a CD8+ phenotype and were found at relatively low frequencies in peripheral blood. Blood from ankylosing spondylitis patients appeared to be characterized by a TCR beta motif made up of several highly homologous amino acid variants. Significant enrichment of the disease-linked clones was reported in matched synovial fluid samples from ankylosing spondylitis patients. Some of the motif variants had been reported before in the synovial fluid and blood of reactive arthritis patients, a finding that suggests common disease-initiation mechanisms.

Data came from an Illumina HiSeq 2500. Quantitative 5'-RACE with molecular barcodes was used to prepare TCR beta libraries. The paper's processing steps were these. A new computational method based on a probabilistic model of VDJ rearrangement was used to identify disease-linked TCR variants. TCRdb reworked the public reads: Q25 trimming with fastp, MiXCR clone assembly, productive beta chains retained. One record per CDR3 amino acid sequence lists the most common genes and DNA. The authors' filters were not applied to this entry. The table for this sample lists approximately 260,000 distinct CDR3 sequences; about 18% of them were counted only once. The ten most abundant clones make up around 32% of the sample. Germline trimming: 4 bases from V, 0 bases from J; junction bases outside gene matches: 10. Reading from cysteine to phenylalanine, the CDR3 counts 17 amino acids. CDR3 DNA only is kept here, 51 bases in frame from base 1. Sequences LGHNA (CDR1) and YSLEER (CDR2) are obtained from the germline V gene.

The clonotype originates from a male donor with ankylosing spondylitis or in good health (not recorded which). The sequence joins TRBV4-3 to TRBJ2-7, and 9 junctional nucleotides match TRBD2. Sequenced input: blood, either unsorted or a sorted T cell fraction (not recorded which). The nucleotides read TGCGCCAGCAGCCCTGACCCCGGCGGGAGGGCCTCCTACGAGCAGTACTTC. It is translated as CASSPDPGGRASYEQYF.